A single sample gave rise to the 32 T cell receptor beta chains below, sequenced in a study of early T cells in non-severe SARS-CoV-2 infection. Via MiXCR, TCRdb re-called the 5' RACE reads, giving one row per CDR3 protein. The table includes some 85,000 distinct CDR3 sequences, roughly an eighth detected once. What was sequenced was whole blood. Every receptor here comes from an adult who was a healthcare worker with PCR-confirmed SARS-CoV-2 infection or an uninfected control (not recorded which).

This chain connects TRBV29-1 to TRBJ2-1; D call uncertain. The CDR3 totals 12 residues. V gave up 4 bases and J gave up 8 bases, with 12 bases separating them. Germline CDR1 reads SQVTM; CDR2 reads ANQGSEA. The CDR3 spells CSVAVTPYEQFF. DNA of the CDR3: TGCAGCGTTGCGGTAACCCCCTATGAGCAGTTCTTC.

This clonotype was counted only a few times. This rearrangement joins TRBV15 to TRBJ2-2, with 10 bases aligning to TRBD1. The V and J ends lost 4 bases and 4 bases, in that order; junction bases with no gene match: 6. Germline V CDR1 and CDR2: LNHNV, YYDKDF (reference sequence). The CDR3 extends over 16 amino acids. The CDR3 protein is CATSKDRGLSTGELFF. The CDR3 region has the DNA TGTGCCACCAGCAAGGACAGGGGGTTGTCCACCGGGGAGCTGTTTTTT. Based on the CDR3 plus reference TRBV15 and TRBJ2-2, the full variable domain is DAMVIQNPRYQVTQFGKPVTLSCSQTLNHNVMYWYQQKSSQAPKLLFHYYDKDFNNEADTPDNFQSRRPNTSFCFLDIRSPGLGDTAMYLCATSKDRGLSTGELFFGEGSRLTVL.

This clonotype was counted at least ten times. The rearrangement links TRBV7-9 to TRBJ2-3, with D maybe TRBD1 (7 bases). Trimming shortened V by 3 bases and J by 2 bases, and 12 bases separated the two germline ends. CDR1 and CDR2 from the germline V gene are SEHNR and FQNEAQ (reference sequence). The CDR3 contains 15 residues. The chain's CDR3 is CASSFAGQSTDTQYF. The CDR3 DNA reads TGTGCCAGCAGCTTCGCGGGACAGTCCACAGATACGCAGTATTTT.

This clonotype was found a few times. The V gene is TRBV5-1, the J gene TRBJ1-6, with D unclear. CDR3 length: 16 residues. V lost 4 bases and J lost 0, with 11 bases in between. Germline V CDR1 and CDR2: SGHRS, YFSETQ. CDR3 DNA: TGCGCCAGCAGCCCTGGGCAGGTCTCCTATAATTCACCCCTCCACTTT. Translating gives CASSPGQVSYNSPLHF.

This clonotype was counted many times. This sequence joins TRBV7-8 and TRBJ2-1; maybe TRBD2 (5 bases). The CDR3 runs to 15 residues. Germline V gives CDR1 SGHVS, CDR2 FQNEAQ. Trimming left V 6 bases short and J 1 base short, with 13 bases between. The CDR3 loop reads CASSSRGSSYNEQFF. Here the CDR3 DNA reads TGTGCCAGCAGTTCTCGAGGGTCTTCCTACAATGAGCAGTTCTTC.

The chain uses TRBV20-1 and TRBJ2-7; D tentatively reads TRBD1 or TRBD2 (5 bases each). Germline CDR1 is DFQATT and CDR2 is SNEGSKA (reference sequence). The CDR3 loop spans 13 amino acids. The V gene lost 3 bases and the J gene lost 2 bases, with 11 bases spanning the gap. This chain's CDR3 is CSASRDVTYEQYF. For the CDR3, the DNA is TGCAGTGCTAGCCGGGACGTAACCTACGAGCAGTACTTC.

The sample holds many counts of this clonotype. This chain joins TRBV6-1 and TRBJ2-1; the match to TRBD2 covers 12 bases. The germline V gene encodes CDR1 MNHNS and CDR2 SASEGT. The CDR3 loop spans 15 amino acids. J was trimmed by 8 bases and V by 6 bases; bases with no gene match: 8. The CDR3 sequence is CASRSSGGASYEQFF. DNA for the CDR3: TGTGCCAGCAGGTCTAGCGGGGGGGCCTCGTATGAGCAGTTCTTC.

This clonotype turned up a few times. The V gene is TRBV20-1, the J gene TRBJ2-7; D is unresolved. V was shortened by 3 bases and J by 2 bases, with 23 bases between the two germline ends. CDR3 length: 17 amino acids. Germline values: CDR1 DFQATT, CDR2 SNEGSKA (reference sequence). CDR3 nucleotide sequence: TGCAGTGCTAGTCTAGGGTTAAGTCGGTGGATCGCCTACGAGCAGTACTTC. Its protein product is CSASLGLSRWIAYEQYF.

Here the CDR3 reads CAWSTGTGEAFF. For the CDR3, the DNA is TGTGCCTGGAGTACGGGGACAGGGGAGGCTTTCTTT. The chain has TRBV30 and TRBJ1-1; TRBD1 agrees at 10 bases. Germline V CDR1 and CDR2: GTSNPN, SVGIG (reference sequence). The V and J ends lost 2 bases and 11 bases, in that order; junction bases with no gene match: 5. The CDR3 length is 12 residues.

This clonotype was observed many times. The rearrangement links TRBV11-2 to TRBJ2-2; a weak D match, TRBD1 (6 bases). The CDR3 length is 14 residues. Trimming stripped 4 bases from V and 3 bases from J, with 9 bases between. Germline V gene sequence: CDR1 SGHAT, CDR2 FQNNGV. The DNA for the CDR3 is TGTGCCAGCAGCTCACAGGGTTACACCGGGGAGCTGTTTTTT. The encoded protein is CASSSQGYTGELFF.

The chain combines TRBV21-1 with TRBJ1-1; the table assigns TRBD1, which was not confirmed against the DNA. TRBV21-1 is a recognized pseudogene. The CDR3 runs 17 residues. CDR3 nucleotide sequence: TGTGCCAGCAGCAAAGGGAGAGGGGCGCTCTTTTACACTGAAGCTTTCTTT. As protein: CASSKGRGALFYTEAFF.

This sequence joins TRBV12-3 or TRBV12-4 and TRBJ1-1; D is possibly TRBD1 (5 bases). The V and J ends lost 5 bases and 4 bases respectively, with 11 bases between them. CDR3 length: 13 residues. This CDR3 reads CASSLRESTEAFF. The DNA of the CDR3 is TGTGCCAGCAGTCTCAGGGAATCCACTGAAGCTTTCTTT.

Only a few counts were recorded for this clonotype. The chain couples TRBV6-6 to TRBJ1-1, with TRBD1 matching over 7 bases. V lost 0 bases, J lost 4 bases, and 8 bases stayed unmatched. This CDR3 spans 16 amino acids. In germline, CDR1 is MNHNY, CDR2 SVGAGI (reference sequence). In nucleotides, the CDR3 is TGTGCCAGCAGTTACTCGCCTGACAGGGCGGGCACTGAAGCTTTCTTT. Translation: CASSYSPDRAGTEAFF.

This clonotype was seen ten or more times. The CDR3 nucleotides are TGCGCCAGCAGCTTGCGCCCGGGGAACCCGACGTACAATGAGCAGTTCTTC. Amino acid sequence: CASSLRPGNPTYNEQFF. The V call is TRBV5-1, the J call TRBJ2-1; possibly TRBD2 for D (5 bases). Trimming removed 1 base at V and 4 bases at J, with 18 bases between. This CDR3 has 17 residues. Germline V gene data show CDR1 as SGHRS and CDR2 as YFSETQ.

This clonotype was found once. The germline gene is not matched at one end of the junction; a read error may be the cause. This chain links TRBV11-2 with TRBJ2-1; 7 bases are shared with TRBD1. This CDR3 comprises 15 residues. Germline CDR1 and CDR2: SGHAT and FQNNGV. The CDR3 here is CASSYGQDADYEQLF. As DNA, the CDR3 is TGTGCCAGCAGCTACGGACAGGACGCCGACTATGAGCAGTTATTC.

A note on this clonotype: Compared with germline, one end of the junction differs, possibly owing to a read error. The chain joins TRBV6-1 to TRBJ1-3; no clear D gene. This CDR3 comprises 13 residues. From germline, CDR1 is MNHNS and CDR2 SASEGT. The CDR3 protein is CASSEAPGAARHF. CDR3 in DNA: TGTGCCAGCAGTGAAGCTCCGGGAGCGGCGCGGCATTTT.

The chain joins TRBV12-3 or TRBV12-4 to TRBJ2-7, with D perhaps matching TRBD1 (6 bases). CDR3 length: 12 residues. Trimming shortened V by 4 bases and J by 4 bases, and 8 bases separated the two germline ends. The CDR3 sequence: CASSWDKYEQYF. The CDR3 DNA is TGTGCCAGCAGTTGGGACAAGTACGAGCAGTACTTC.

The rearrangement joins TRBV20-1 to TRBJ2-7; the D gene is possibly TRBD2 (6 bases). Between the trimmed V and J ends, which lost 4 bases and 0 bases, there was a span of 13 bases. This CDR3 is 14 amino acids long. Germline V lookup: CDR1 DFQATT, CDR2 SNEGSKA (reference sequence). For the CDR3, the DNA is TGCAGTGCTAATTTCGGGGGAAACTCCTACGAGCAGTACTTC. Protein: CSANFGGNSYEQYF.

This clonotype was counted many times. V and J are TRBV6-6 and TRBJ2-7; D might be TRBD1 or TRBD2, each matching 5 bases. This CDR3 region has 15 residues. Germline assignment: CDR1 MNHNY and CDR2 SVGAGI (reference sequence). Trimming took off 4 bases at V and 5 bases at J, with 18 bases between the two ends. The CDR3 region is CASSSTGAGKNEQYF. In DNA, the CDR3 is TGTGCCAGCAGTTCCACCGGGGCAGGGAAAAACGAGCAGTACTTC.

At least ten counts were recorded for this clonotype. V and J are TRBV5-6 and TRBJ2-7; 7 positions agree with TRBD1. V shed 9 bases and J 11 bases; nucleotides not matched to a gene: 11. CDR3 length: 11 residues. CDR1 is SGHDT, CDR2 YYEEEE, per germline. CDR3 protein: CAKSTGELKYF. The DNA of the CDR3 is TGTGCCAAGTCAACAGGGGAATTGAAGTACTTC.

The table lists this clonotype with many counts. The V gene is TRBV7-3, the J gene TRBJ2-3; D unclear. Deletions cut 5 bases from V and 8 bases from J, with 17 bases between. This CDR3 has 14 residues. Germline assignment: CDR1 SGHTA and CDR2 FQGTGA. CDR3 region: CASSEHYGQVTQYF. The CDR3 DNA is TGTGCCAGCAGCGAACACTACGGCCAGGTTACGCAGTATTTT. Combining the CDR3 with reference TRBV7-3 and TRBJ2-3 gives the whole variable domain GAGVSQTPSNKVTEKGKYVELRCDPISGHTALYWYRQSLGQGPEFLIYFQGTGAADDSGLPNDRFFAVRPEGSVSTLKIQRTERGDSAVYLCASSEHYGQVTQYFGPGTRLTVL.

The gene calls are TRBV11-1 and TRBJ1-1; possible D gene TRBD1, 6 bases. The V gene lost 3 bases and the J gene lost 10 bases, with 15 bases spanning the gap. This CDR3 has 13 amino acids. The V gene's germline CDR1 is SGHAT and CDR2 FQDESV (reference sequence). The CDR3 protein is CASSFERTERAFF. DNA for the CDR3: TGTGCCAGCAGCTTTGAAAGGACAGAGCGAGCTTTCTTT.

A word on this clonotype: This may be a read error: a much more frequent sequence differs by one nucleotide. The genes are TRBV2 and TRBJ1-1; perhaps TRBD1 as D (5 bases). The CDR3 has 13 residues. V was trimmed by 7 bases and J by 1 base, leaving 10 bases between them. The germline V gene has CDR1 SNHLY and CDR2 FYNNEI. The CDR3 sequence is CASTGTTNTEAFF. For the CDR3, the DNA is TGTGCCAGCACCGGGACGACGAACACTGAAGCTTTCTTT.

This clonotype has only a few counts. J is TRBJ1-5 and V is TRBV12-5; 9 bases are shared with TRBD1. The CDR3 loop spans 16 amino acids. V lost 0 bases, J lost 6 bases, and 6 bases stayed unmatched. Germline CDR1 LGHNT, CDR2 FRNRAP. The CDR3 sequence is CASGLVLRQGGQPQHF. DNA for the CDR3: TGTGCTAGTGGTTTGGTACTGCGACAGGGGGGTCAGCCCCAGCATTTT.

In this sample, this clonotype turned up many times. The chain recombines TRBV7-6 with TRBJ2-1; 10 nucleotides align to TRBD2. Per germline, CDR1 SGHVS and CDR2 FNYEAQ. This CDR3 spans 16 amino acids. After removal of 0 bases from V and 5 bases from J, the junction contained 4 bases not matched to a gene. The CDR3 nucleotides read TGTGCCAGCAGCTTAGCCGAACTAGCGGGGAACAATGAGCAGTTCTTC. Protein: CASSLAELAGNNEQFF.

This chain joins TRBV6-2 or TRBV6-3 and TRBJ2-3, with unresolved D. V lost 2 bases and J lost 3, with 9 bases in between. CDR1 and CDR2 (germline): MNHEY, SVGEGT. The CDR3 totals 14 residues. CDR3 amino acids: CASSYDGVTDTQYF. In DNA form, the CDR3 reads TGTGCCAGCAGTTACGACGGAGTGACAGATACGCAGTATTTT.

This clonotype appeared a few times. The rearrangement uses TRBV20-1 and TRBJ1-1, with D possibly being TRBD1 (5 bases). V was shortened by 2 bases and J by 2 bases, with 9 bases between the two germline ends. The CDR3 is 13 amino acids. Germline V gene data show CDR1 as DFQATT and CDR2 as SNEGSKA (reference sequence). CDR3 nucleotide sequence: TGCAGTGCTAGACGTGGGGGTAACACTGAAGCTTTCTTT. It specifies CSARRGGNTEAFF.

The chain combines TRBV7-9 with TRBJ1-2; 10 bases align to TRBD1. Trimming cost V 8 bases and J 6 bases; bases outside gene matches: 15. The CDR3 has 16 residues. Germline V CDR1 and CDR2: SEHNR, FQNEAQ (reference sequence). CDR3 residues: CASGSGTGVSLDGYTF. CDR3 DNA: TGTGCCAGCGGATCCGGGACAGGGGTCTCTCTCGATGGCTACACCTTC.

CDR3 amino acids: CSVGVRQETQYF. In DNA form, the CDR3 reads TGCAGCGTTGGGGTCCGGCAAGAGACCCAGTACTTC. The V call is TRBV29-1, the J call TRBJ2-5, with D unresolved. The CDR3 sequence is 12 residues long. The germline gives CDR1 SQVTM, CDR2 ANQGSEA. V lost 4 bases, J lost 2 bases, and 8 bases lay in between.

As concerns this clonotype: A much larger clone lies a single base off, so this may be a read error. J is TRBJ2-5 and V is TRBV3-1; 11 nucleotides match TRBD2. Germline assignment: CDR1 LGHDT and CDR2 YNNKEL (reference sequence). The length of the CDR3 is 16 residues. Written as DNA, the CDR3 is TGTGTCAGCAGCCAAGTGGGGACTAGCGGACAAGAGACCCAGTACTTC. Its protein product is CVSSQVGTSGQETQYF.

A few counts support this clonotype. CDR3 in DNA: TGTGCCAGCAGTTACCCCGGGCCTAGCGGGGGTCCCAATGAGCAGTTCTTC. Its protein product is CASSYPGPSGGPNEQFF. J is TRBJ2-1 and V is TRBV6-6; 10 bases match TRBD2. The CDR3 is made up of 17 amino acids. The germline CDR1 and CDR2 sequences are MNHNY and SVGAGI (reference sequence). J lost 6 bases, V lost 2 bases, and 10 bases had no gene match.

The rearrangement links TRBV9 to TRBJ1-1; D is ambiguous. The CDR3 is 12 amino acids. Trimming cost V 3 bases and J 4 bases, with 7 bases left between them. Looked up from germline, CDR1 is SGDLS and CDR2 is YYNGEE. The CDR3 sequence is CASSGGFTEAFF. The CDR3, as DNA: TGTGCCAGCAGCGGAGGGTTCACTGAAGCTTTCTTT.